The T cell receptor (beta chain) under discussion was sequenced for a study of blood T cell repertoires in COVID-19. Trimming removed 4 bases from V and 5 bases from J; junction bases left unmatched: 6. CDR1 is SEHNR, CDR2 FQNEAQ, per germline (reference sequence). CDR3 size: 14 residues. Method: immunoSEQ multiplex PCR; TCRdb's copy keeps in-frame clones and lacks some. The repertoire holds a few hundred thousand clones, with about 85% as singletons. The clonotype comes from a middle-aged man who had recovered from COVID-19. The rearrangement uses TRBV7-9 and TRBJ2-7, with TRBD1 matching 9 bases. Sequencing input: PBMCs or T cells enriched from blood (not recorded which). This CDR3 is CASSSGTGPNEQYF. CDR3 DNA sequence: TGTGCCAGCAGCTCCGGGACAGGGCCCAACGAGCAGTACTTC.